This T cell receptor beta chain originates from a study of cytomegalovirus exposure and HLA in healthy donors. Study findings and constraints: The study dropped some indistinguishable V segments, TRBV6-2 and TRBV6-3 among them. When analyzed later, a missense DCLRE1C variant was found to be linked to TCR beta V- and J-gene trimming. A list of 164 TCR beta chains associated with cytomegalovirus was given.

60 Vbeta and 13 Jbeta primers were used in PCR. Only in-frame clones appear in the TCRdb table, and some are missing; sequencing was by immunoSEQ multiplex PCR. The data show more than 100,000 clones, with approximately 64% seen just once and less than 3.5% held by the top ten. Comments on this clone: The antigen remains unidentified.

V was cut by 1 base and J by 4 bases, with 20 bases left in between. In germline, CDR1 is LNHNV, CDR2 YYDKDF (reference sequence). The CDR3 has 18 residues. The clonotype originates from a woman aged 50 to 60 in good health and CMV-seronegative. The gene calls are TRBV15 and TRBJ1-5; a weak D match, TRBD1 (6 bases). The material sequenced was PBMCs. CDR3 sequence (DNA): TGTGCCACCAGCAGAGGAACCCACAGGGATAGAACTAATCAGCCCCAGCATTTT. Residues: CATSRGTHRDRTNQPQHF.